The rows below give T cell receptor beta chains drawn from one sample of a study of blood T cell repertoires in COVID-19. Clones were read by immunoSEQ multiplex PCR, and TCRdb kept only the in-frame ones, dropping some. The sample lists some 160,000 clones; roughly 93% were seen once. The sample taken for sequencing was peripheral blood. The source of these receptors is a man younger than 35 with COVID-19, enrolled during active disease. Each CDR3 is given with its conserved first and last residue. Fields, in order: J gene, D gene, V gene, CDR3 length, clone size, CDR3 DNA, CDR3 protein. D genes are given only for firm matches. A row's size may be missing; if present it is once, few, many or a size class.

>TRBJ2-1|TRBD2|TRBV9|14|.
TGTGCCAGCAGCGTAGCTAGCGGGAGCAATGAGCAGTTCTTC
CASSVASGSNEQFF
>TRBJ1-2|.|TRBV7-2|13|.
TGTGCCAGCAGCAAAGGGACTCCCTATGGCTACACCTTC
CASSKGTPYGYTF
>TRBJ1-2|.|TRBV2|14|.
TGTGCCAGCAGTGCGGGGGTTCGGAACTATGGCTACACCTTC
CASSAGVRNYGYTF
>TRBJ1-1|TRBD1|TRBV9|13|.
TGTGCCAGTTCTCGGGCAGGGGGGACTGAAGCTTTCTTT
CASSRAGGTEAFF
>TRBJ2-7|.|TRBV28|14|.
TGTGCCAGCAGTTTATTCCAGGGGAAGTACGAGCAGTACTTC
CASSLFQGKYEQYF
>TRBJ1-1|.|TRBV28|15|.
TGTGCCAGCAGTCCTTGGGCCGGGAAAGGGACTGAAGCTTTCTTT
CASSPWAGKGTEAFF
>TRBJ2-7|TRBD2|TRBV28|14|.
TGTGCCAGCAGACTAGCGGGAGTTGGCTACGAGCAGTACTTC
CASRLAGVGYEQYF
>TRBJ2-7|TRBD1|TRBV11-2|14|.
TGTGCCAGCGCGATCGGGACAGGGTCCTACGAGCAGTACTTC
CASAIGTGSYEQYF
>TRBJ1-3|.|TRBV15|17|once
TGTGCCACCAGCAGAGGACCGTTGTCAGGGTCGGAAAACACCATATATTTT
CATSRGPLSGSENTIYF
>TRBJ1-5|.|TRBV19|16|.
TGTGCCAGTACAGGGGCGAGACCTTATAGCAATCAGCCCCAGCATTTT
CASTGARPYSNQPQHF
>TRBJ1-2|.|TRBV7-9|15|.
TGTGCCAGCAGCCTCGGGGGGGCCGTTAACTATGGCTACACCTTC
CASSLGGAVNYGYTF
>TRBJ1-6|TRBD1|TRBV5-6|11|.
TGTGCCAGCAGCTCACAGGGGGAGGAACACTTT
CASSSQGEEHF
>TRBJ2-7|.|TRBV4-3|15|.
TGCGCCAGCAGCCAAGTGTTCCAGGGAACCTACGAGCAGTACTTC
CASSQVFQGTYEQYF
>TRBJ1-2|.|TRBV5-8|11|.
TGTGCCAGCAGCTTAATGGGCGGCTACACCTTC
CASSLMGGYTF
>TRBJ2-1|TRBD2|TRBV29-1|14|.
TGCAGCGCCGGATATAGCGGGGGATACAATGAGCAGTTCTTC
CSAGYSGGYNEQFF
>TRBJ2-2|.|TRBV10-2|14|.
TGCGCCAGTACCGGGGTCGCGAACACCGGGGAGCTGTTTTTT
CASTGVANTGELFF
>TRBJ2-7|TRBD2|TRBV5-6|16|.
TGTGCCAGCAGCTTGGCCCGCGTTAGCGGGCCCTACGAGCAGTACTTC
CASSLARVSGPYEQYF
>TRBJ2-5|.|TRBV24-1|14|.
TGTGCCACCAGTGATCCAGGGTTCGGAGAGACCCAGTACTTC
CATSDPGFGETQYF
>TRBJ2-1|TRBD2|TRBV27|14|.
TGTGCCAGCGGAGATGGCGGGAGGAACAATGAGCAGTTCTTC
CASGDGGRNNEQFF
>TRBJ1-1|TRBD1|TRBV28|15|.
TGTGCCAGCAGCCCTTTAGGACAGGGAGACACTGAAGCTTTCTTT
CASSPLGQGDTEAFF
>TRBJ1-5|.|TRBV28|15|.
TGTGCCAGCAGTTTGTGGGGAGAAGGCAATCAGCCCCAGCATTTT
CASSLWGEGNQPQHF
>TRBJ1-2|.|TRBV4-2|17|.
TGTGCCAGCAGCCAAGATTTTTTCGCGAGGCCCTTCTATGGCTACACCTTC
CASSQDFFARPFYGYTF
>TRBJ2-2|TRBD2|TRBV30|12|once
TGTACCGGCGGGAGGGCGACCGGGGAGCTGTTTTTT
CTGGRATGELFF
>TRBJ1-4|.|TRBV5-4|14|.
TGTGCCAGCAGCTTGGAGCTGGGACATGAAAAACTGCTTTTT
CASSLELGHEKLLF
>TRBJ2-7|TRBD2|TRBV27|16|.
TGTGCCAGCAGTTTCGCGGGACTAGCGGCTACCTACGAGCAGTACTTC
CASSFAGLAATYEQYF
>TRBJ1-1|TRBD1|TRBV5-1|15|.
TGCGCCAGCAGCGTGACAGGGGGCGGCGGCACTGAAGCTTTCTTT
CASSVTGGGGTEAFF
>TRBJ1-1|.|TRBV5-1|13|.
TGCGCCAGCAGCCTTGATAGGAACACTGAAGCTTTCTTT
CASSLDRNTEAFF
>TRBJ2-2|.|TRBV7-2|17|once
TGTGCCAGCAGTTGGGGGCCAGGGAAGGGTAACACCGGGGAGCTGTTTTTT
CASSWGPGKGNTGELFF
>TRBJ2-2|.|TRBV5-1|15|.
TGCGCCAGCAGCGGGGGGGCAGAGAACACCGGGGAGCTGTTTTTT
CASSGGAENTGELFF
>TRBJ1-4|.|TRBV11-2|16|.
TGTGCCAGCAGCCCCCTAAGGGGCCCAACTAATGAAAAACTGCTTTTT
CASSPLRGPTNEKLLF